Presented here are 30 T cell receptor beta chains from one specimen sequenced in a study of regulatory T cells in long-lasting Graves disease. Described time point: newly diagnosed GD, antithyroid drugs for less than 3 months. PBMC RNA was the source of the TCR library. Sequencing libraries for TCR beta were prepared with iRepertoire HTBI primers and Arm-PCR of CDR3 regions. TCRdb called the multiplex PCR reads again in MiXCR, with one record for every CDR3 protein. The table includes 540,000 or so distinct CDR3 sequences, about 13% detected once. These sequences were also reported in another study, on T cells in Graves' hyperthyroidism and ophthalmopathy.

The input for sequencing was peripheral blood mononuclear cells (PBMCs), taken at new diagnosis, from a patient treated with antithyroid drugs. These receptors originate from a man between 25 and 39 years old with Graves disease.

There are a few counts of this clonotype. The chain links TRBV30 to TRBJ2-7; D ambiguous. This CDR3 region has 13 residues. Per the germline V gene, CDR1 is GTSNPN and CDR2 is SVGIG (reference sequence). Trimming left V 0 bases short and J 3 bases short, with 9 bases between. In nucleotides, the CDR3 is TGTGCCTGGAGTGTACCGCCGATCTACGAGCAGTACTTC. Its protein product is CAWSVPPIYEQYF.

The gene calls are TRBV6-9 and TRBJ2-5, with 8 positions matching TRBD1. The germline V gene encodes CDR1 MNHGY and CDR2 SVAAGI. Trimming took 3 bases from V and 10 from J; bases not matched to a gene: 4. The CDR3 length is 12 residues. The CDR3 region is CASSYDTGGQYF. For the CDR3, the DNA is TGTGCCAGCAGTTACGATACAGGGGGCCAGTACTTC.

The J gene is TRBJ2-5, the V gene TRBV20-1; TRBD2 aligns across 11 bases. J lost 5 bases, V lost 4 bases, and 6 bases had no gene match. This CDR3 has 14 residues. Germline CDR1 reads DFQATT; CDR2 reads SNEGSKA (reference sequence). The CDR3 region has the DNA TGCAGTGCTACTCTAGCGGGAGGAAAGGAGACCCAGTACTTC. The encoded protein is CSATLAGGKETQYF.

About this clonotype itself: The conserved final phenylalanine or tryptophan is absent from the CDR3, which likely points to a read error. The chain links TRBV7-2 to TRBJ2-7; TRBD1 matches 12 bases. With 2 bases clipped from V and 5 bases from J, the junction kept 13 bases outside the gene matches. This CDR3 is built from 18 residues. Per germline, CDR1 SGHTA and CDR2 FQGNSA. The CDR3 loop is CASSLSRLLGTGGNEQYS. CDR3 coding DNA: TGTGCCAGCAGCTTAAGTAGGCTCTTGGGGACAGGGGGCAACGAGCAGTACTCC.

This clonotype was detected only a few times. The rearrangement links TRBV6-1 to TRBJ2-7; a possible D gene is TRBD1 (8 bases). V lost 6 bases and J 2 bases, leaving 20 bases between the germline ends. Germline lookup yields CDR1 MNHNS and CDR2 SASEGT. The CDR3 is 16 residues long. The CDR3, as DNA: TGTGCCAGCAGGAGAGGGGGGGACAGGTTCCCCTACGAGCAGTACTTC. Amino acid sequence: CASRRGGDRFPYEQYF.

The chain links TRBV9 to TRBJ2-1; no clear D gene. Trimming stripped 0 bases from V and 1 base from J, with 8 bases between. The CDR3 has 15 residues. The germline gives CDR1 SGDLS, CDR2 YYNGEE. The CDR3 coding sequence is TGTGCCAGCAGCGTAGCCGACCCTTCCTACAATGAGCAGTTCTTC. Protein product: CASSVADPSYNEQFF.

CDR3 coding DNA: TGTGCCAGCAGCGTCTTAGCGGGTGAAGACAATGAGCAGTTCTTC. It yields the protein CASSVLAGEDNEQFF. The chain carries TRBV9 and TRBJ2-1; 7 bases are a match to TRBD2. Germline V gene data show CDR1 as SGDLS and CDR2 as YYNGEE. V shed 2 bases and J 5 bases; nucleotides not matched to a gene: 7. This CDR3 contains 15 residues.

In its sample, this clonotype was seen a few times. The chain joins TRBV20-1 to TRBJ1-2; D uncertain. CDR1 is DFQATT, CDR2 SNEGSKA, per germline (reference sequence). The CDR3 length is 14 residues. Trimming pared 3 bases from V and 1 base from J, leaving 12 bases between. In nucleotides, the CDR3 is TGCAGTGCTAGCCCCGGCCGTCTTAACTATGGCTACACCTTC. Encoded protein: CSASPGRLNYGYTF.

This chain joins TRBV4-2 and TRBJ2-1, with 10 bases aligning to TRBD2. The CDR3 loop spans 18 amino acids. With V trimmed by 3 bases and J by 0 bases, 8 bases remained unmatched. Per the germline V gene, CDR1 is LGHNA and CDR2 is YNFKEQ. The chain's CDR3 is CASSHPGTSVSSYNEQFF. The CDR3 DNA sequence: TGTGCCAGCAGCCACCCCGGGACTAGCGTTAGCTCCTACAATGAGCAGTTCTTC.

In the case of this clonotype: At one end the junction does not follow the germline gene, possibly because of a read error. The gene calls are TRBV5-4 and TRBJ2-5, with a tentative D call TRBD1 (6 bases). CDR3 length: 15 amino acids. Germline values: CDR1 SGHNT, CDR2 YYREEE (reference sequence). DNA for the CDR3: TGTGCCAACAGCTTTGGGGGACACTTTAAAGAGACCCAGTACTTC. Residues: CANSFGGHFKETQYF.

The V and J genes are TRBV7-9 and TRBJ2-5; 12 nucleotides match TRBD1. The germline CDR1 and CDR2 sequences are SEHNR and FQNEAQ (reference sequence). The CDR3 has 16 residues. The trim removed 2 bases at V and 4 bases at J, leaving 5 bases unmatched. CDR3 sequence: CASSLPGQGAGETQYF. DNA for the CDR3: TGTGCCAGCAGCTTACCGGGACAGGGGGCGGGAGAGACCCAGTACTTC.

This clonotype was seen ten or more times. This rearrangement joins TRBV2 to TRBJ2-7; D remains unclear. Per germline, CDR1 SNHLY and CDR2 FYNNEI. The CDR3 consists of 12 residues. Trimming took 7 bases from V and 3 from J, leaving 10 bases between them. The CDR3 sequence: CASMSNGYEQYF. CDR3 nucleotides: TGTGCCAGCATGAGTAACGGCTACGAGCAGTACTTC.

Ten or more counts support this clonotype. The CDR3 is CSVSGQGWNTEAFF. The DNA of the CDR3 is TGCAGCGTTTCGGGACAGGGTTGGAACACTGAAGCTTTCTTT. J is TRBJ1-1 and V is TRBV29-1; 9 bases agree with TRBD1. The CDR3 runs to 14 residues. CDR1 and CDR2 from the germline V gene are SQVTM and ANQGSEA. J lost 1 base, V lost 5 bases, and 5 bases had no gene match. The full variable domain, completed using reference TRBV29-1 and TRBJ1-1, is SAVISQKPSRDICQRGTSLTIQCQVDSQVTMMFWYRQQPGQSLTLIATANQGSEATYESGFVIDKFPISRPNLTFSTLTVSNMSPEDSSIYLCSVSGQGWNTEAFFGQGTRLTVV.

This clonotype was found many times. The rearrangement links TRBV6-1 to TRBJ2-2; 7 nucleotides align to TRBD2. This CDR3 is 15 amino acids long. The trim removed 6 bases at V and 1 base at J, leaving 5 bases unmatched. Germline V lookup: CDR1 MNHNS, CDR2 SASEGT. The CDR3 protein is CASSPPSGNTGELFF. CDR3 nucleotide sequence: TGTGCCAGCAGCCCCCCTAGCGGGAACACCGGGGAGCTGTTTTTT.

This clonotype was seen ten or more times. V is TRBV18 and J is TRBJ2-2; a weak D match, TRBD1 (6 bases). This CDR3 is built from 14 residues. The V gene's germline CDR1 is KGHSH and CDR2 LQKENI. V lost 2 bases and J lost 3, with 7 bases in between. The CDR3 here is CASSPGTHTGELFF. CDR3 DNA sequence: TGTGCCAGCTCACCAGGGACACACACCGGGGAGCTGTTTTTT.

This clonotype was seen only a few times. V is TRBV30 and J is TRBJ2-1, with 7 bases aligning to TRBD2. Trimming took 5 bases from V and 0 from J; bases not matched to a gene: 7. Germline assignment: CDR1 GTSNPN and CDR2 SVGIG (reference sequence). CDR3 length: 15 residues. In DNA, the CDR3 is TGTGCCTGGGGGAGGGGAGGGACCTCCTACAATGAGCAGTTCTTC. It yields the protein CAWGRGGTSYNEQFF.

This clonotype appeared many times. The chain combines TRBV24-1 with TRBJ1-2; D gene uncertain. This CDR3 comprises 14 residues. Germline CDR1 and CDR2: KGHDR and SFDVKD. V was shortened by 4 bases and J by 5 bases, with 13 bases between the two germline ends. CDR3: CATSDPTLEYGYTF. The CDR3 bases are TGTGCCACCAGTGACCCGACCTTAGAGTATGGCTACACCTTC.

J is TRBJ2-2 and V is TRBV7-7, with TRBD1 matching over 8 bases. The CDR3 contains 15 residues. Germline V gene data show CDR1 as SSHAT and CDR2 as FNYEAQ (reference sequence). The V and J ends lost 5 bases and 4 bases, in that order; junction bases with no gene match: 6. The chain's CDR3 is CASSARTGTTGELFF. The CDR3 DNA is TGTGCCAGCAGCGCTAGGACAGGGACCACCGGGGAGCTGTTTTTT. The whole variable domain, remainder taken from reference TRBV7-7 and TRBJ2-2, is GAGVSQSPRYKVTKRGQDVTLRCDPISSHATLYWYQQALGQGPEFLTYFNYEAQPDKSGLPSDRFSAERPEGSISTLTIQRTEQRDSAMYRCASSARTGTTGELFFGEGSRLTVL.

The rearrangement links TRBV24-1 to TRBJ2-7, with D hard to call. Germline-derived CDR1 and CDR2 are KGHDR and SFDVKD. Trimming pared 3 bases from V and 6 bases from J, leaving 11 bases between. The CDR3 is made up of 13 amino acids. The CDR3 DNA is TGTGCCACCAGTGATCCTCTAGTCCCCGAGCAGTACTTC. Protein product: CATSDPLVPEQYF.

The V and J genes are TRBV24-1 and TRBJ2-7; unclear D gene. Germline lookup yields CDR1 KGHDR and CDR2 SFDVKD. This CDR3 is built from 16 residues. Between the trimmed V and J ends, which lost 5 bases and 3 bases, there was a span of 19 bases. The CDR3: CATSGYRVSSVYEQYF. The CDR3 DNA reads as TGTGCCACCAGTGGTTACCGGGTCTCCAGCGTCTACGAGCAGTACTTC.

The chain combines TRBV27 with TRBJ2-4, with 8 nucleotides matching TRBD1. CDR1 is MNHEY and CDR2 is SMNVEV in the germline V gene (reference sequence). V was pared by 5 bases and J by 9 bases, with 12 bases of the junction left unmatched. CDR3 length: 15 amino acids. CDR3 amino acids: CASSPWTGWVTIQYF. Here the CDR3 DNA reads TGTGCCAGCAGTCCTTGGACAGGGTGGGTGACCATTCAGTACTTC.

The chain recombines TRBV5-1 with TRBJ1-3; possible D gene TRBD1, 5 bases. CDR3 length equals 16 residues. Germline loops: CDR1 SGHRS, CDR2 YFSETQ. V was pared by 5 bases and J by 9 bases, with 24 bases between. CDR3 sequence reads: CASSRTTGNTDSTIYF. CDR3 coding DNA: TGCGCCAGCAGTAGAACCACAGGAAACACGGATAGCACCATATATTTT.

This clonotype was observed at least ten times. This chain joins TRBV30 and TRBJ2-5; 7 nucleotides line up with TRBD1. The V segment lost 5 bases and the J segment 9 bases; nucleotides outside the gene matches: 9. CDR1 is GTSNPN and CDR2 is SVGIG in the germline V gene (reference sequence). This CDR3 comprises 12 residues. The CDR3 region has the DNA TGTGCCTGGGAGGGACAGAGGTCATCCCAGTACTTC. Its translation: CAWEGQRSSQYF.

This clonotype was found a few times. The chain links TRBV5-1 to TRBJ2-5; 12 bases agree with TRBD2. The CDR3 contains 16 residues. Germline V lookup: CDR1 SGHRS, CDR2 YFSETQ. With 3 bases clipped from V and 2 bases from J, the junction kept 5 bases outside the gene matches. This CDR3 reads CASSSGLAGWQETQYF. The CDR3 nucleotides are TGCGCCAGCAGCTCTGGACTAGCGGGATGGCAAGAGACCCAGTACTTC.

This clonotype was counted at least ten times. V usage is TRBV12-3 or TRBV12-4 and J usage is TRBJ2-3; possibly TRBD2 for D (5 bases). CDR3 length equals 16 residues. V was pared by 3 bases and J by 3 bases, with 16 bases between. CDR3 nucleotide sequence: TGTGCCAGCAGTTTCGATGGACTCCCGGGGACAGATACGCAGTATTTT. Amino acids: CASSFDGLPGTDTQYF.

In the case of this clonotype: This likely reflects a read error, since a far larger clone is one base away. The V call is TRBV12-3 or TRBV12-4, the J call TRBJ2-7, with TRBD1 as a possible D gene (6 bases). CDR3 length equals 15 residues. The V end lost 4 bases, the J end lost 7 bases, and 20 bases lay between the germline ends. CDR3 coding DNA: TGTGCCAGCAGTTCCCTACAGGGACCCGGGCATGAGCAGTACTTC. It is translated as CASSSLQGPGHEQYF.

This clonotype was observed at least ten times. The V and J genes are TRBV15 and TRBJ2-5; no definite D call. The V gene lost 0 bases and the J gene lost 3 bases, with 8 bases spanning the gap. Germline V gene data show CDR1 as LNHNV and CDR2 as YYDKDF (reference sequence). The CDR3 runs to 14 residues. As DNA, the CDR3 is TGTGCCACCAGCAGAGATATGGCCAAAGAGACCCAGTACTTC. It codes for CATSRDMAKETQYF.

The V and J genes are TRBV27 and TRBJ2-1; perhaps TRBD1 as D (5 bases). The CDR3 extends over 15 amino acids. CDR1 and CDR2 from the germline V gene are MNHEY and SMNVEV (reference sequence). Trimming cost V 10 bases and J 6 bases, with 22 bases left between them. The CDR3 is CANLSLGKGANEQFF. DNA for the CDR3: TGTGCCAACCTCTCCCTAGGGAAAGGGGCCAATGAGCAGTTCTTC.

This clonotype was recorded at least ten times. The rearrangement uses TRBV5-1 and TRBJ1-2; D not certain. The V end lost 1 base, the J end lost 3 bases, and 7 bases lay between the germline ends. The CDR3 length is 13 residues. Germline lookup yields CDR1 SGHRS and CDR2 YFSETQ. The CDR3 region has the DNA TGCGCCAGCAGCTTGATGGCAGACTATGGCTACACCTTC. This gives the protein CASSLMADYGYTF.

The table lists this clonotype with many counts. The chain uses TRBV30 and TRBJ2-2, with a tentative D call TRBD2 (6 bases). The germline V and J ends were trimmed by 5 bases and 2 bases, with 15 bases remaining between them. Germline loops: CDR1 GTSNPN, CDR2 SVGIG (reference sequence). The CDR3 is 15 amino acids. As DNA, the CDR3 is TGTGCCTGGGATGGGGGGTCGTCTAACACCGGGGAGCTGTTTTTT. It translates to CAWDGGSSNTGELFF.